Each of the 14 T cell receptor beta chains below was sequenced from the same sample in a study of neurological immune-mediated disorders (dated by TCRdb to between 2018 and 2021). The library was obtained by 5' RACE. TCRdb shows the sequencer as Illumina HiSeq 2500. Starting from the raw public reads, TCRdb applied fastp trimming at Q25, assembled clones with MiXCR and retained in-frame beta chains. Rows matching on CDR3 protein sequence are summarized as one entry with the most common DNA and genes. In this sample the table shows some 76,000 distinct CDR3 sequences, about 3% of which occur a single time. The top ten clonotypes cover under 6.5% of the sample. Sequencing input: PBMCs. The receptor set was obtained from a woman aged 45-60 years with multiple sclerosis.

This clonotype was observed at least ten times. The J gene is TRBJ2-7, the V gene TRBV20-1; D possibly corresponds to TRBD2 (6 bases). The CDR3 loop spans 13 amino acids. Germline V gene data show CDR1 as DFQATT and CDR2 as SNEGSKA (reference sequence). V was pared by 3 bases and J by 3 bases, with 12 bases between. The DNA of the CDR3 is TGCAGTGCTAGGGAGGACTATTACTACGAGCAGTACTTC. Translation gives CSAREDYYYEQYF.

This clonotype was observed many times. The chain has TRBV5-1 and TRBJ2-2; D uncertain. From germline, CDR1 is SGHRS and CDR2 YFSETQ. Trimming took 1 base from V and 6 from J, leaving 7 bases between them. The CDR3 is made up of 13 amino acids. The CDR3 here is CASSLSQPGELFF. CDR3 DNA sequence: TGCGCCAGCAGCTTGAGTCAGCCCGGGGAGCTGTTTTTT.

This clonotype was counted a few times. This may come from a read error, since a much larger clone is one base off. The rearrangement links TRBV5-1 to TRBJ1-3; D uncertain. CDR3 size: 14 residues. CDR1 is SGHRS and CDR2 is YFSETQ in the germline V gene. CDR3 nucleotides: TGCGCCAGCAGCTTGCAGAGCTCTGGAAAAACCATATATTTT. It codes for CASSLQSSGKTIYF.

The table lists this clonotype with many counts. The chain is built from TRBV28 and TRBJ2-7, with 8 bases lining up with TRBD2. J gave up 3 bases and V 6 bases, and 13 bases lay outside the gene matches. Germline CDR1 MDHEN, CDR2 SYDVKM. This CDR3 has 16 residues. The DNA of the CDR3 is TGTGCCAGCAGCCTAGCGGGCCAGCGGACTAACTACGAGCAGTACTTC. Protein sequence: CASSLAGQRTNYEQYF.

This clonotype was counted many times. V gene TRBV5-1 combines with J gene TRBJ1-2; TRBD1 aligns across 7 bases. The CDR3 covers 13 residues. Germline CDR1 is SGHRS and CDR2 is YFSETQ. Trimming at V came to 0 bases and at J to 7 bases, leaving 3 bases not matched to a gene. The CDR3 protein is CASSLDRGGGYTF. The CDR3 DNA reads TGCGCCAGCAGCTTGGACAGGGGAGGTGGCTACACCTTC.

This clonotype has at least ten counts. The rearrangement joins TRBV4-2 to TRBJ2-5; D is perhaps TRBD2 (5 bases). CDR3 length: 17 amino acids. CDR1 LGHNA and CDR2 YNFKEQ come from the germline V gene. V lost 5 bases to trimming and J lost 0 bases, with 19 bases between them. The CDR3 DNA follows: TGTGCCAGCAGCTCTGACTACTCGGTTAACTACCAAGAGACCCAGTACTTC. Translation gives CASSSDYSVNYQETQYF.

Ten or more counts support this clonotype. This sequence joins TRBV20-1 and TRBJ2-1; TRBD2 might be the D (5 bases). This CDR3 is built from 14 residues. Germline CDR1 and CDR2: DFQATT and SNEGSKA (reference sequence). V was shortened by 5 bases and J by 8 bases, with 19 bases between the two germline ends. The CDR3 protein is CSAQIAPAADEQFF. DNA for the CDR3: TGCAGTGCTCAAATTGCCCCAGCGGCGGATGAGCAGTTCTTC.

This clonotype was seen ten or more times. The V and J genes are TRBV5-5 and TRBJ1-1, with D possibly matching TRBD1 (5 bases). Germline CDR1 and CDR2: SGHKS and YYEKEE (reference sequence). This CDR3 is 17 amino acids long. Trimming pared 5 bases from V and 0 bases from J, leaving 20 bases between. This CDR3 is CASRPRTREWMNTEAFF. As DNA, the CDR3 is TGTGCCAGCAGGCCTAGGACACGGGAGTGGATGAACACTGAAGCTTTCTTT.

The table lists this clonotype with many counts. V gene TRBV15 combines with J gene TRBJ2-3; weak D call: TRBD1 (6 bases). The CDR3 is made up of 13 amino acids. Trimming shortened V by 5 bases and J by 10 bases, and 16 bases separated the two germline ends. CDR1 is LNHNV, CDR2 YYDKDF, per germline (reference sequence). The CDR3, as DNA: TGTGCCACCAGCCCTGCGAGCAGGGGACCGCAGTATTTT. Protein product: CATSPASRGPQYF.

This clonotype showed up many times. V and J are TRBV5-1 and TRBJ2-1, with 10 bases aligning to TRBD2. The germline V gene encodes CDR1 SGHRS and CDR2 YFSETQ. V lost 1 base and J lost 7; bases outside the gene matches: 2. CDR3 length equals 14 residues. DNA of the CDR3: TGCGCCAGCAGCTTGACAGCGGGAGGGAATGAGCAGTTCTTC. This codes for CASSLTAGGNEQFF.

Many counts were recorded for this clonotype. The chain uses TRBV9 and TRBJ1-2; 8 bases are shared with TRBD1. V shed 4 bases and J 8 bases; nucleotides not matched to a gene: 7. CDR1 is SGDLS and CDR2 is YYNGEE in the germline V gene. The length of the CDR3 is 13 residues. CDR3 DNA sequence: TGTGCCAGCAGCTCCCGGACAGGGCAAGGCTACACCTTC. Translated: CASSSRTGQGYTF.

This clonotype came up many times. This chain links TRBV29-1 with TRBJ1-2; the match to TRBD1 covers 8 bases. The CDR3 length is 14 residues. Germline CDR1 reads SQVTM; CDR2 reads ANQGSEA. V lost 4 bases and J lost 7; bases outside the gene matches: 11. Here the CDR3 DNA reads TGCAGCGTTGCCAGGGCAGGGGGCGCGGGTGGCTACACCTTC. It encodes CSVARAGGAGGYTF.

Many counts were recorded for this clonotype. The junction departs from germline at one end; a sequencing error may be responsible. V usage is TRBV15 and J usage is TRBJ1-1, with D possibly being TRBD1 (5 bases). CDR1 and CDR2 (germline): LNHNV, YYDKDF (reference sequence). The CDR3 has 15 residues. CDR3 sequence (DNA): TGTGCCACCAGCCGAGAAGCGACAGTGAACACTGAAGCTTTCTTT. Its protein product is CATSREATVNTEAFF.

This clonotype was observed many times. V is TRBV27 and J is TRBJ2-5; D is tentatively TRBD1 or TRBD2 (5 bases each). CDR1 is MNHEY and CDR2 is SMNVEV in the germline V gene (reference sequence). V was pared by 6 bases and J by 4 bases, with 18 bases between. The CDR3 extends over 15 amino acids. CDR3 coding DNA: TGTGCCAGCAGATTACGGGGCCCCTCAGGAGAGACCCAGTACTTC. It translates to CASRLRGPSGETQYF.